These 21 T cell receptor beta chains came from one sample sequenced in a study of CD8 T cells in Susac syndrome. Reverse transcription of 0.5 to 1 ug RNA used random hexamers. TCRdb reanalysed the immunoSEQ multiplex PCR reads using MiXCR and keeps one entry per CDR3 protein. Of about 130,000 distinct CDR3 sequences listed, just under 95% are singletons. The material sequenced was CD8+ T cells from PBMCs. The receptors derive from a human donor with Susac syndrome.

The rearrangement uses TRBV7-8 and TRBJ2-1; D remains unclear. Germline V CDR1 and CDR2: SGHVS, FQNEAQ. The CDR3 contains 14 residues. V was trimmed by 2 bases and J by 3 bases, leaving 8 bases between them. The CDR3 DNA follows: TGTGCCAGCAGCTTAAGTTCGAACTACAATGAGCAGTTCTTC. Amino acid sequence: CASSLSSNYNEQFF.

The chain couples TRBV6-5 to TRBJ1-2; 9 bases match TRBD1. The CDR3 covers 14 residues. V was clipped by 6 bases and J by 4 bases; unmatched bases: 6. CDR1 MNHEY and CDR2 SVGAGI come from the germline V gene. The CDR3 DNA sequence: TGTGCCAGCAGGACAGGGGGAAGGAGCTATGGCTACACCTTC. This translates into CASRTGGRSYGYTF.

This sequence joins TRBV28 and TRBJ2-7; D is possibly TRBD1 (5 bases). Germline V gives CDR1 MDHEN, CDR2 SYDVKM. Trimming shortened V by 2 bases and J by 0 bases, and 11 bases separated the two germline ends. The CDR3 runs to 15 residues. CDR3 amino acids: CASSLNPTASYEQYF. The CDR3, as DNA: TGTGCCAGCAGTTTAAACCCGACAGCCTCCTACGAGCAGTACTTC.

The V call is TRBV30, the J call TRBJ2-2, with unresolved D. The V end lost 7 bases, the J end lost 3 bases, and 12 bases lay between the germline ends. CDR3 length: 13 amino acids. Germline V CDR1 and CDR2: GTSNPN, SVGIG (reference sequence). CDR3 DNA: TGTGCCTCAACTCTAGGTTACACCGGGGAGCTGTTTTTT. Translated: CASTLGYTGELFF. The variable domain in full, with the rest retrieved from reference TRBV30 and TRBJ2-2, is SQTIHQWPATLVQPVGSPLSLECTVEGTSNPNLYWYRQAAGRGLQLLFYSVGIGQISSEVPQNLSASRPQDRQFILSSKKLLLSDSGFYLCASTLGYTGELFFGEGSRLTVL.

The CDR3 region has the DNA TGTGCCTGGAGCTTTTCAGGGGGACCCCTCGGAGCTTTCTTT. Encoded protein: CAWSFSGGPLGAFF. The chain is built from TRBV30 and TRBJ1-1; 7 bases align to TRBD1. J was trimmed by 10 bases and V by 3 bases; bases with no gene match: 14. The V gene's germline CDR1 is GTSNPN and CDR2 SVGIG (reference sequence). The CDR3 is made up of 14 amino acids.

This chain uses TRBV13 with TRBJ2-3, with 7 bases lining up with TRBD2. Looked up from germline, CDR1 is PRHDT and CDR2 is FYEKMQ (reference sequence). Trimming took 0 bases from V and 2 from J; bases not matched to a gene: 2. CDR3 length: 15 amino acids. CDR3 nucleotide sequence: TGTGCCAGCAGCTTAGGGCAGCGGGACACAGATACGCAGTATTTT. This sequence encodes CASSLGQRDTDTQYF.

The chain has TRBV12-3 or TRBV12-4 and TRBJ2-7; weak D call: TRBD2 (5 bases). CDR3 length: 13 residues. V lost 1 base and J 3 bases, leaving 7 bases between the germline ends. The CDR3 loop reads CASSLGGYYEQYF. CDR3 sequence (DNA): TGTGCCAGCAGTTTAGGAGGGTACTACGAGCAGTACTTC.

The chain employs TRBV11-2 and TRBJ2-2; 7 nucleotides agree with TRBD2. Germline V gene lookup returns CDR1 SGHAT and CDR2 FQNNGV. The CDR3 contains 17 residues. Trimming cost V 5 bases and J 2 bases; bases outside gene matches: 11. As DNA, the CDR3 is TGTGCCAGCAGCCACGGTTGGGAGGGCCGTAACACCGGGGAGCTGTTTTTT. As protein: CASSHGWEGRNTGELFF. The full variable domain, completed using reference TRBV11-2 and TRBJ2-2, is EAGVAQSPRYKIIEKRQSVAFWCNPISGHATLYWYQQILGQGPKLLIQFQNNGVVDDSQLPKDRFSAERLKGVDSTLKIQPAKLEDSAVYLCASSHGWEGRNTGELFFGEGSRLTVL.

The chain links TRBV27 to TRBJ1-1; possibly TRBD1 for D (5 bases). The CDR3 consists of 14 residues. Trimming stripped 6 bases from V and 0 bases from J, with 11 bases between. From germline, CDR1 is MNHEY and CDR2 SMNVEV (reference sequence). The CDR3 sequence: CASRPGLMNTEAFF. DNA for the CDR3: TGTGCCAGCAGACCAGGGTTAATGAACACTGAAGCTTTCTTT.

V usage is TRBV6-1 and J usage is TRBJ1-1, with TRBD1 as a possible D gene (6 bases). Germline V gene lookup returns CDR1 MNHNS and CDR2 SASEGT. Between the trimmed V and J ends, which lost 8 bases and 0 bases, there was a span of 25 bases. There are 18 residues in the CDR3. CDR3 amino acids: CASPMSDLSGALNTEAFF. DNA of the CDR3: TGTGCCAGCCCTATGTCAGACCTTTCGGGGGCGCTGAACACTGAAGCTTTCTTT.

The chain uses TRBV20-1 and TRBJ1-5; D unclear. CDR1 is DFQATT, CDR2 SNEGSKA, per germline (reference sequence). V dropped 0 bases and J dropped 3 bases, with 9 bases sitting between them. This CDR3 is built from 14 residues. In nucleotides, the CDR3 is TGCAGTGCTAGAGATGAACAGCCCAATCAGCCCCAGCATTTT. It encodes CSARDEQPNQPQHF.

The CDR3 bases are TGTGCCAGCAGCCAAGGGACAGGGCATGGCGGCTACACCTTC. It yields the protein CASSQGTGHGGYTF. The rearrangement uses TRBV3-1 and TRBJ1-2, with 8 bases aligning to TRBD1. V was clipped by 1 base and J by 8 bases; unmatched bases: 6. In germline, CDR1 is LGHDT, CDR2 YNNKEL (reference sequence). This CDR3 is 14 amino acids long.

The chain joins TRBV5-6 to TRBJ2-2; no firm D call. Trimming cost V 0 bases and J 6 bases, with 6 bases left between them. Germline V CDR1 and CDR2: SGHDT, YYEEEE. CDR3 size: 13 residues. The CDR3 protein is CASSLGRPGELFF. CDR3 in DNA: TGTGCCAGCAGCTTGGGACGCCCCGGGGAGCTGTTTTTT.

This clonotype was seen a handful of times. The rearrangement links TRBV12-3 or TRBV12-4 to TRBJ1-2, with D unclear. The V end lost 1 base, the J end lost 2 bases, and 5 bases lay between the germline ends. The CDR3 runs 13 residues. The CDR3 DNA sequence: TGTGCCAGCAGTTTAGGCAGGAACTATGGCTACACCTTC. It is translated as CASSLGRNYGYTF.

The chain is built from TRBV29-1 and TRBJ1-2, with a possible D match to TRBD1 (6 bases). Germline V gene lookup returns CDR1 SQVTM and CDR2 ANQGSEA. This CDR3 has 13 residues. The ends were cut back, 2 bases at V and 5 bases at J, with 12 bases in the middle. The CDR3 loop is CSVEYGTTYGYTF. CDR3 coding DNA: TGCAGCGTTGAATACGGGACAACTTATGGCTACACCTTC.

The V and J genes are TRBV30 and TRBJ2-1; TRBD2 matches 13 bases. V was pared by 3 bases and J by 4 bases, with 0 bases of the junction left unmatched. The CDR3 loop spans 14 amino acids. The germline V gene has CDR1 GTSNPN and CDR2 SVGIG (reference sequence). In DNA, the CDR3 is TGTGCCTGGAGGGGACTAGCGGGGTACAATGAGCAGTTCTTC. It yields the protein CAWRGLAGYNEQFF.

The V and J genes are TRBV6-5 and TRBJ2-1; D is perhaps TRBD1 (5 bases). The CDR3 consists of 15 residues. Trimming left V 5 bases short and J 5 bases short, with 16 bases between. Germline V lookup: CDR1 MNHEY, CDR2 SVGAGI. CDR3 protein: CASSNGQGADNEQFF. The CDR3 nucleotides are TGTGCCAGCAGTAATGGACAAGGGGCGGACAATGAGCAGTTCTTC.

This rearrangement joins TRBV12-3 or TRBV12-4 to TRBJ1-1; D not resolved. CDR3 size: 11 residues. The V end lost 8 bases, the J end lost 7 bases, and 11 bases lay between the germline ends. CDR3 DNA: TGTGCCAGCTCGTTTAATGGTGAAGCTTTCTTT. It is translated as CASSFNGEAFF.

The CDR3 loop reads CASSEEPGAEKLFF. Here the CDR3 DNA reads TGTGCCAGCAGTGAGGAACCAGGGGCGGAAAAACTGTTTTTT. The gene calls are TRBV2 and TRBJ1-4; D is perhaps TRBD1 (6 bases). Germline V gene lookup returns CDR1 SNHLY and CDR2 FYNNEI. The CDR3 is made up of 14 amino acids. V was cut by 3 bases and J by 8 bases, with 13 bases left in between.

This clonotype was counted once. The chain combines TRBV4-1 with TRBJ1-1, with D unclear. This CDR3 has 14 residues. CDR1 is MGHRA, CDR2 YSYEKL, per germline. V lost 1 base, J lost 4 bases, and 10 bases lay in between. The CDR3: CASSQGSSPTEAFF. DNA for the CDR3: TGCGCCAGCAGCCAAGGCAGCAGCCCCACTGAAGCTTTCTTT.

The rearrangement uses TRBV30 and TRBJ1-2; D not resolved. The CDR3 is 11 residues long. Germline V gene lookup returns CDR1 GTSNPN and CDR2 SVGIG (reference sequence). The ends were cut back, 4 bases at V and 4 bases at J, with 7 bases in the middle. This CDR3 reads CAWNRGYGYTF. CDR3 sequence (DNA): TGTGCCTGGAATCGAGGCTATGGCTACACCTTC.